The clone carrying this T cell receptor (beta chain) was seen a few times. Its antigen is undetermined. The time point here: pretreatment peripheral blood. The sample is drawn from a study of PD-L1 blockade in urothelial cancer. Study-wide results and limits: Tumor-associated blood clones were expanded more by durable-benefit patients at 3 weeks.

From germline, CDR1 is LGHNA and CDR2 YNFKEQ. This CDR3 is built from 17 residues. The trim removed 0 bases at V and 1 base at J, leaving 6 bases unmatched. Measured with immunoSEQ multiplex PCR; TCRdb has only the in-frame clones, and not every one. The sample has around 71,000 clones, approximately 80% seen once. The source of this sequence is a man aged 35 to 55 with urothelial cancer. The chain joins TRBV4-2 to TRBJ2-3, with 8 nucleotides matching TRBD1. Sequencing was performed on PBMCs, taken around atezolizumab (anti-PD-L1) treatment. In nucleotides, the CDR3 is TGTGCCAGCAGCCAAGATCGACAGGGGCCGCGCACAGATACGCAGTATTTT. Its protein product is CASSQDRQGPRTDTQYF.